The entry that follows covers one T cell receptor (beta chain) sequence. What it binds is not known. The sample originates from a study of T cells expressing NK-cell markers. Study-level information: Underlying the TCR beta repertoires were sorted CD3+CD56+NKG2C+, CD3+CD56+NKG2C- and CD3+CD56-NKG2C+ T cells. Seven sequenced donors out of eight were HCMV-seropositive, one seronegative.

No DNA is given; TCRdb re-called the 5' RACE reads and lists each CDR3 protein once. The table lists 200,000 to 300,000 distinct CDR3 sequences. Study results and caveats: HCMV specificity of the expanded NKG2C+ T cell clones stayed unclear. Top CD8+ clonotypes included the dominant CD3+CD56+NKG2C+ clonotypes in roughly 6 donors.

This CDR3 contains 14 residues. CDR1 and CDR2 from the germline V gene are DFQATT and SNEGSKA (reference sequence). This sequence originates from a man between 18 and 29 years old in good health. The sequenced material came from blood T cells: a sorted CD56 or NKG2C T cell subset, CD4+ or CD8+ T cells, or bulk PBMC T cells (not recorded which). The chain carries TRBV20-1 and TRBJ2-7. CDR3 amino acids: CSANGQRTFYEQYF.